These 2 T cell receptor beta chains originate from one sample sequenced in a study of CD8 T cells in Susac syndrome. The RNA, 0.5 to 1 ug, was put through reverse transcription using random hexamers. TCRdb fed the immunoSEQ multiplex PCR reads into MiXCR, producing one record per CDR3 protein. The sample yields 150,000 to 200,000 distinct CDR3 sequences, 93% seen once. Sample: CD4+ T cells from PBMCs. The receptors derive from a human donor in good health.

This rearrangement joins TRBV7-2 to TRBJ2-2; 8 positions match TRBD2. Germline V gene data show CDR1 as SGHTA and CDR2 as FQGNSA. Trimming took 5 bases from V and 2 from J; bases not matched to a gene: 7. The CDR3 runs to 16 residues. DNA of the CDR3: TGTGCCAGCAGCACCCGGCTAGCGGGTAACACCGGGGAGCTGTTTTTT. Translation gives CASSTRLAGNTGELFF. The full variable domain, completed using reference TRBV7-2 and TRBJ2-2, is GAGVSQSPSNKVTEKGKDVELRCDPISGHTALYWYRQSLGQGLEFLIYFQGNSAPDKSGLPSDRFSAERTGGSVSTLTIQRTQQEDSAVYLCASSTRLAGNTGELFFGEGSRLTVL.

The rearrangement joins TRBV20-1 to TRBJ2-5; the D is unclear. The germline V and J ends were trimmed by 5 bases and 1 base, with 5 bases remaining between them. The germline V gene has CDR1 DFQATT and CDR2 SNEGSKA (reference sequence). The CDR3 contains 11 residues. The CDR3 sequence is CSAAPQETQYF. DNA for the CDR3: TGCAGTGCTGCACCCCAAGAGACCCAGTACTTC.